This T cell receptor beta chain was identified in a study of B cell selection in AIRE deficiency. Study observations and caveats: About a third of healthy-shared Treg sequences were found among patient Tconv cells. TCRbeta-only data showed around 39% of shared healthy Treg sequences in healthy Tconv. Tconv and Treg cells from AIRE-deficient patients resembled healthy donors in TCRBV usage, CDR3 length and diversity. Shared Treg sequences were biased toward short CDR3s with few non-templated nucleotide insertions.

Germline V CDR1 and CDR2: MNHEY, SVGAGI. The V gene lost 6 bases and the J gene lost 4 bases, with 16 bases spanning the gap. This CDR3 is built from 15 residues. TCRdb keeps only in-frame clones here, not all; method: immunoSEQ multiplex PCR. The sample consists of approximately 24,000 clones, around 95% of them appearing once. A note on this clone: Antigen: not known.

Conventional CD4 T cells were sorted as CD4+CD127+ cells. The specimen sequenced was CD4+CD127+ conventional T cells sorted from PBMCs. This sequence joins TRBV6-5 and TRBJ1-5, with D perhaps TRBD1 (6 bases). This receptor was identified in a human donor in good health. In DNA, the CDR3 is TGTGCCAGCAGCCTATCTACAGGGACGAATCAGCCCCAGCATTTT. This translates into CASSLSTGTNQPQHF.